This T cell receptor beta chain originates from a study of CD8 T cells in ankylosing spondylitis. Study-level findings and limits: Certain motif variants had earlier appeared in reactive arthritis synovial fluid and blood. What appeared characteristic of ankylosing spondylitis blood was a TCR beta motif of eight or nine highly homologous variants. Within peripheral blood, clones linked to disease were CD8+ and relatively rare.

The CDR3 length is 14 residues. V dropped 5 bases and J dropped 6; count of bases not matched to a gene: 12. CDR1 GTSNPN and CDR2 SVGIG come from the germline V gene (reference sequence). Libraries for TCR beta were made by quantitative 5'-RACE with molecular barcodes. TCRdb reanalysed the 5' RACE reads using MiXCR and keeps one entry per CDR3 protein. Of about 340,000 distinct CDR3 sequences in the sample, roughly 22% are singletons; the top ten hold about 12%. Concerning this clonotype itself: What it binds is not known.

This clonotype originated in a male donor with ankylosing spondylitis or in good health (not recorded which). The sequencing input was blood, either unsorted or a sorted T cell fraction (not recorded which). The chain links TRBV30 to TRBJ1-2, with 7 positions matching TRBD1. The CDR3 loop reads CAWSTGATAHGYTF. The CDR3 bases are TGTGCCTGGTCCACAGGGGCTACCGCCCATGGCTACACCTTC.